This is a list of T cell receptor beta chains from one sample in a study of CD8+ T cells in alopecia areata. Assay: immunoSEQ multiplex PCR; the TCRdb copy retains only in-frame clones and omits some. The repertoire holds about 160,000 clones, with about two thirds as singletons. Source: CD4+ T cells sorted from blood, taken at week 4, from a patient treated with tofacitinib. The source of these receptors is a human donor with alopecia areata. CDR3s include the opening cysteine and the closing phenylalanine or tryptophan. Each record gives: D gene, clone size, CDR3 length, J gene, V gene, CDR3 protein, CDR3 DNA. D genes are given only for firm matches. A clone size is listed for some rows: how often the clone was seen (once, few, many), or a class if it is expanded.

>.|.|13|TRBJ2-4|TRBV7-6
CASSPRPRNIQYF
TGTGCCAGCAGCCCCCGACCTAGAAACATTCAGTACTTC
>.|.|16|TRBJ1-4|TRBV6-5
CASSYSLGAPDEKLFF
TGTGCCAGCAGTTACTCCTTAGGGGCCCCGGATGAAAAACTGTTTTTT
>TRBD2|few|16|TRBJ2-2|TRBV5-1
CASSYTSGANTGELFF
TGCGCCAGCAGCTACACTAGCGGGGCGAACACCGGGGAGCTGTTTTTT
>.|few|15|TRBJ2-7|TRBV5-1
CASSVAGRPSYEQYF
TGCGCCAGCAGCGTAGCCGGCAGACCTTCCTACGAGCAGTACTTC
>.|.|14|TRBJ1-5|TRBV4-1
CASTRTVSNQPQHF
TGCGCCAGCACCAGGACAGTAAGCAATCAGCCCCAGCATTTT
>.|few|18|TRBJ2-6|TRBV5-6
CASSLGGPLNSGANVLTF
TGTGCCAGCAGCTTGGGTGGCCCCCTTAACTCTGGGGCCAACGTCCTGACTTTC
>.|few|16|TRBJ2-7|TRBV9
CASSVGSEAGPHEQYF
TGTGCCAGCAGCGTAGGTAGCGAGGCAGGGCCACACGAGCAGTACTTC
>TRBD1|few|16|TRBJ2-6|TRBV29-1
CSAGQGVDSGANVLTF
TGCAGCGCTGGACAGGGGGTGGACTCTGGGGCCAACGTCCTGACTTTC
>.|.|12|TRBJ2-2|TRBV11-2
CASRNNTGELFF
TGTGCCAGCAGAAATAACACCGGGGAGCTGTTTTTT
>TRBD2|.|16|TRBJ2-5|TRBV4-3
CASSQVVAGRGETQYF
TGCGCCAGCAGCCAAGTTGTAGCGGGGAGGGGAGAGACCCAGTACTTC
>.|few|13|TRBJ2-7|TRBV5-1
CASRPGAPYEQYF
TGCGCCAGCAGGCCAGGGGCACCCTACGAGCAGTACTTC
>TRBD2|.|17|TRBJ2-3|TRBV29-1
CSVVPRVSGANTDTQYF
TGCAGCGTTGTCCCCCGGGTGAGCGGGGCGAATACAGATACGCAGTATTTT
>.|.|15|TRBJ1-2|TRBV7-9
CASSRVPGYDYGYTF
TGTGCCAGCAGCCGCGTGCCAGGGTACGACTATGGCTACACCTTC
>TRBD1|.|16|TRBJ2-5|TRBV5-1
CASSLGQGARLETQYF
TGCGCCAGCAGCCTAGGACAGGGGGCGCGTTTAGAGACCCAGTACTTC
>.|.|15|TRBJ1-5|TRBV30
CAWSGSGMGNQPQHF
TGTGCCTGGAGTGGATCAGGTATGGGCAATCAGCCCCAGCATTTT
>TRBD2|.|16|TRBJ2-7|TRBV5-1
CASSAGTSGGLYEQYF
TGCGCCAGCAGCGCCGGGACTAGCGGGGGATTGTACGAGCAGTACTTC
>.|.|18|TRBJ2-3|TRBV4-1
CASSQVREGVPMPYTQYF
TGCGCCAGCAGCCAAGTACGGGAAGGCGTTCCAATGCCATATACGCAGTATTTT
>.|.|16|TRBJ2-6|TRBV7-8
CASTLYAGAGANVLTF
TGTGCCAGCACCCTCTACGCTGGGGCTGGGGCCAACGTCCTGACTTTC
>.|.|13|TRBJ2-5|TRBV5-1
CASSFEFPKTQYF
TGCGCCAGCAGCTTTGAGTTCCCCAAGACCCAGTACTTC
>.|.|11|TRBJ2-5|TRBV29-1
CSVNWGETQYF
TGCAGCGTTAACTGGGGAGAGACCCAGTACTTC
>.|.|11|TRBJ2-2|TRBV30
CAWSRRGELFF
TGTGCCTGGAGTAGGCGAGGGGAGCTGTTTTTT
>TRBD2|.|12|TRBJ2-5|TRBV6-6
CASSQGLAGGDF
TGTGCCAGCAGCCAAGGACTAGCGGGGGGGGACTTC
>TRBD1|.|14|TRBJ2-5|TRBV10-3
CAIRRDREGETQYF
TGTGCCATCCGCCGGGACAGGGAGGGAGAGACCCAGTACTTC
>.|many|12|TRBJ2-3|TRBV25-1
CASAGQADTQYF
TGTGCCAGCGCCGGGCAGGCGGATACGCAGTATTTT
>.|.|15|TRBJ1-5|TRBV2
CASRRGSYSNQPQHF
TGTGCCAGCAGGAGGGGAAGTTATAGCAATCAGCCCCAGCATTTT
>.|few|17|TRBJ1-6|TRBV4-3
CASSQERPQGFSSPLHF
TGCGCCAGCAGCCAAGAAAGGCCACAGGGTTTTAGTTCACCCCTCCACTTT
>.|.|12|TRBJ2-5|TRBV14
CASSLGLETQYF
TGTGCCAGCAGCCTAGGGTTAGAGACCCAGTACTTC
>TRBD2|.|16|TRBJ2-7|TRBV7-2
CASRFSGGAVLSEQYF
TGTGCCAGCAGGTTTAGCGGGGGGGCTGTACTTTCCGAGCAGTACTTC
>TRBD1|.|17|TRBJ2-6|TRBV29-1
CSVEDRGRSSGANVLTF
TGCAGCGTGGAAGACAGGGGAAGATCCTCTGGGGCCAACGTCCTGACTTTC
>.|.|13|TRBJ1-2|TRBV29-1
CSVGHTGDYGYTF
TGCAGCGTTGGGCACACAGGCGACTATGGCTACACCTTC
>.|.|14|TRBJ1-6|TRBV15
CATSSRSGDSPLHF
TGTGCCACCAGCTCTCGCTCCGGGGATTCACCCCTCCACTTT
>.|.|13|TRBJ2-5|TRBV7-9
CASSHRDEETQYF
TGTGCCAGCAGCCATAGGGACGAAGAGACCCAGTACTTC
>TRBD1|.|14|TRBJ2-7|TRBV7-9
CASSQGQGPFEQYF
TGTGCCAGCAGCCAGGGACAGGGACCTTTCGAGCAGTACTTC
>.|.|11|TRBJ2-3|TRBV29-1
CSVAHTDTQYF
TGCAGCGTTGCCCACACAGATACGCAGTATTTT
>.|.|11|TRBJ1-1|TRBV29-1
CSVESGSEAFF
TGCAGCGTTGAATCAGGGTCTGAAGCTTTCTTT
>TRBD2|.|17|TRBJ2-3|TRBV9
CASSPWGSGGATDTQYF
TGTGCCAGCAGCCCCTGGGGGAGCGGGGGGGCTACAGATACGCAGTATTTT
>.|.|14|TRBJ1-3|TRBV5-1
CASSGPSSGNTIYF
TGCGCCAGCTCAGGGCCAAGCTCTGGAAACACCATATATTTT
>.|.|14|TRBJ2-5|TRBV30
CAWSYRGGRETQYF
TGTGCCTGGAGTTATAGGGGGGGCCGAGAGACCCAGTACTTC
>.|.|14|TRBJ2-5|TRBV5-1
CASSLGDPQKTQYF
TGCGCCAGCAGCTTGGGAGATCCCCAGAAGACCCAGTACTTC
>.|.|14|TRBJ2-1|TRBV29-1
CSVARLLTYNEQFF
TGCAGCGTTGCTCGGCTACTTACCTACAATGAGCAGTTCTTC
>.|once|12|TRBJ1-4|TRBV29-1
CSSMNPDEKLFF
TGCAGCTCGATGAACCCCGACGAAAAACTGTTTTTT
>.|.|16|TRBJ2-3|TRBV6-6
CASSYSPGLEGGTQYF
TGTGCCAGCAGTTACTCCCCAGGGCTCGAAGGCGGTACGCAGTATTTT
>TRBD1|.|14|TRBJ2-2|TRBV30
CAWDTGGHTGELFF
TGTGCCTGGGACACAGGGGGCCACACCGGGGAGCTGTTTTTT
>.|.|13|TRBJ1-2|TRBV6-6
CASSWDRDYGYTF
TGTGCCAGCAGTTGGGACCGAGACTATGGCTACACCTTC
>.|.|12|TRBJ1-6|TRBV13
CASSNTQGPLHF
TGTGCCAGCAGCAACACCCAGGGACCCCTCCACTTT
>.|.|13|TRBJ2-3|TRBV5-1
CASSTGTRDTQYF
TGCGCCAGCAGCACCGGGACTCGGGATACGCAGTATTTT
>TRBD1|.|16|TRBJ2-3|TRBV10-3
CATYTGGTGEVDTQYF
TGTGCCACCTATACGGGGGGGACAGGGGAGGTGGATACGCAGTATTTT
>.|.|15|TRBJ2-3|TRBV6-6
CASSGAGLGTDTQYF
TGTGCCAGCAGTGGCGCGGGGCTTGGGACAGATACGCAGTATTTT
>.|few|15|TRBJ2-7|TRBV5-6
CASSFGSTATYEQYF
TGTGCCAGCAGCTTTGGGTCGACAGCGACCTACGAGCAGTACTTC
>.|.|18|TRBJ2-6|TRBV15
CATSRVSIGSSGANVLTF
TGTGCCACCAGCAGAGTATCGATCGGGAGCTCTGGGGCCAACGTCCTGACTTTC
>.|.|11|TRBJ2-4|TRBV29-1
CSVAVENIQYF
TGCAGCGTGGCAGTAGAAAACATTCAGTACTTC
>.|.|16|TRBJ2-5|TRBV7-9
CATHQALGNLQETQYF
TGTGCCACCCATCAAGCTCTCGGGAACCTCCAAGAGACCCAGTACTTC
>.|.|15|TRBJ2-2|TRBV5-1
CASSLGRTPTGELFF
TGCGCCAGCAGCTTGGGGCGGACACCCACCGGGGAGCTGTTTTTT
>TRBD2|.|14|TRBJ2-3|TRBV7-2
CASSPGLALDTQYF
TGTGCCAGCAGCCCCGGACTAGCGTTGGATACGCAGTATTTT
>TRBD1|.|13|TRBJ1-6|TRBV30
CAWGTANNSPLHF
TGTGCCTGGGGGACAGCTAATAATTCACCCCTCCACTTT
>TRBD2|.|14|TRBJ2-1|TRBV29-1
CSVVVAGGRSEQFF
TGCAGCGTTGTGGTAGCGGGGGGGCGGAGTGAGCAGTTCTTC
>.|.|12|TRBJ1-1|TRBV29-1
CSVKGPDTEAFF
TGCAGCGTAAAGGGCCCGGACACTGAAGCTTTCTTT
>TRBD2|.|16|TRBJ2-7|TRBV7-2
CASSLRLAGGYYEQYF
TGTGCCAGCAGCTTAAGGCTAGCGGGGGGGTACTACGAGCAGTACTTC
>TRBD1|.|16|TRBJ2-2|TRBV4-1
CASSHQSQGYAGELFF
TGCGCCAGCAGCCATCAATCACAGGGGTATGCCGGGGAGCTGTTTTTT
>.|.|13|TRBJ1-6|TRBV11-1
CASSLRDNSPLHF
TGTGCCAGCAGCTTAAGGGATAATTCACCCCTCCACTTT